This TCR beta chain was retrieved from a study of PD-1 blockade in classical Hodgkin lymphoma. General study findings and limits: Why repertoires differed is undefined; disease activity or prior therapy possibly contributed. Those achieving complete response showed baseline diversity like newly diagnosed patients. Unlike CD8+ TCR diversity, which did not rise significantly by C4D1, CD4+ TCR diversity did.

Each patient relapsed following autologous stem cell transplantation, and prior brentuximab vedotin exposure differed. Some clones are missing from TCRdb's copy, which holds only in-frame ones; the method was immunoSEQ multiplex PCR. The table lists roughly 81,000 clones, about 90% of them singletons. Trimming removed 3 bases from V and 0 bases from J; junction bases left unmatched: 6. The germline gives CDR1 SQVTM, CDR2 ANQGSEA. This CDR3 contains 15 residues. On this clone itself: Antigen unknown.

The chain combines TRBV29-1 with TRBJ1-2; 8 nucleotides match TRBD1. The receptor was derived from a human donor with classical Hodgkin lymphoma. Specimen: peripheral blood mononuclear cells (PBMCs), collected before the second cycle of nivolumab. The CDR3 DNA follows: TGCAGCGTTGAGTCCAGGGGGCCCACTAACTATGGCTACACCTTC. Its translation is CSVESRGPTNYGYTF.